This T cell receptor (beta chain) was recorded in a study of blood T cell repertoires in COVID-19. Per the original data handling: Estimation of nucleated cell counts was performed using reference gene primer amplification. TCRdb's table, derived via immunoSEQ multiplex PCR, lists solely in-frame clones and lacks some. The V and J calls and clone size are taken from that table; D and trimming were inferred from the DNA. The data show about 130,000 clones, with 84% seen just once and approximately 12% held by the top ten. The sequenced sample consisted of peripheral blood. This sequence was found in a woman aged 30 to 39 who had recovered from COVID-19.

CDR3 protein: CASSQTFSSYNSPLHF. CDR3 nucleotide sequence: TGCGCCAGCAGCCAAACCTTTAGCTCCTATAATTCACCCCTCCACTTT. The rearrangement uses TRBV5-1 and TRBJ1-6, with D hard to call. The CDR3 consists of 16 residues. Trimming removed 4 bases at V and 0 bases at J, with 11 bases between. Germline-derived CDR1 and CDR2 are SGHRS and YFSETQ.